A single sample is the source of the 10 T cell receptor beta chains below, sequenced in a study of identical twins. Via MiXCR, TCRdb re-called the 5' RACE reads, giving one row per CDR3 protein. This sample has 400,000 to 600,000 distinct CDR3 sequences; approximately 20% occur once, and the top ten carry 0.45% to 0.5%. This sample also belongs to another study, concerning yellow fever vaccine responses in identical twins.

The source material was CD4+ T cells sorted from blood. The origin of the receptors is a woman aged 18 to 35 in good health.

The chain recombines TRBV20-1 with TRBJ2-3; 8 bases are a match to TRBD2. The V segment lost 6 bases and the J segment 4 bases; nucleotides outside the gene matches: 15. The CDR3 sequence is 16 residues long. Germline V CDR1 and CDR2: DFQATT, SNEGSKA (reference sequence). CDR3 in amino acids: CSAYGDRGGLSDTQYF. CDR3 sequence (DNA): TGCAGTGCGTATGGGGACCGGGGGGGCCTATCAGATACGCAGTATTTT.

CDR3 sequence (DNA): TGCAGCCCGACGAGACTAGCGGAGACCTACGAGCAGTACTTC. Residues: CSPTRLAETYEQYF. V and J are TRBV29-1 and TRBJ2-7, with 9 bases identical to TRBD2. Germline V gene lookup returns CDR1 SQVTM and CDR2 ANQGSEA. V was pared by 8 bases and J by 2 bases, with 10 bases of the junction left unmatched. The CDR3 spans 14 residues.

This clonotype turned up a few times. The chain combines TRBV6-6 with TRBJ1-1, with unresolved D. The CDR3 loop spans 11 amino acids. From germline, CDR1 is MNHNY and CDR2 SVGAGI (reference sequence). Deletions cut 7 bases from V and 4 bases from J, with 7 bases between. The CDR3: CASTAVTEAFF. In DNA form, the CDR3 reads TGTGCCAGCACCGCGGTCACTGAAGCTTTCTTT.

The gene calls are TRBV3-1 and TRBJ2-7, with D tentatively TRBD1 (6 bases). The germline CDR1 and CDR2 sequences are LGHDT and YNNKEL (reference sequence). This CDR3 spans 12 amino acids. Trimming took off 3 bases at V and 9 bases at J, with 12 bases between the two ends. Written as DNA, the CDR3 is TGTGCCAGCAGCCAGCCTCAGGGGCCGCAGTACGTC. Translated: CASSQPQGPQYV.

This clonotype has a handful of counts. The V and J genes are TRBV27 and TRBJ1-2; D perhaps matches TRBD1 (6 bases). V was pared by 2 bases and J by 4 bases, with 14 bases between. The germline V gene has CDR1 MNHEY and CDR2 SMNVEV (reference sequence). The CDR3 extends over 15 amino acids. The CDR3 nucleotides are TGTGCCAGCAGTTTAGGAAGTAGGGGGGGCTATGGCTACACCTTC. Translating it yields CASSLGSRGGYGYTF.

About this clonotype: One end of the junction does not line up with germline, which may come from a read error. The chain carries TRBV4-1 and TRBJ2-7; 7 bases match TRBD2. CDR3 length: 16 amino acids. Germline assignment: CDR1 MGHRA and CDR2 YSYEKL. The CDR3 reads CASSKEGGSASYEQYF. In DNA, the CDR3 is TGCGCCAGCAGCAAAGAGGGCGGGAGCGCTTCCTACGAGCAGTACTTC.

The table lists this clonotype with a few counts. The rearrangement joins TRBV4-1 to TRBJ2-3; D may be TRBD1 or TRBD2 (5 bases each). V lost 1 base, J lost 1 base, and 12 bases lay in between. The CDR3 sequence is 16 residues long. Germline CDR1 is MGHRA and CDR2 is YSYEKL. This CDR3 is CASSQGTRERTDTQYF. DNA of the CDR3: TGCGCCAGCAGCCAAGGGACCAGGGAGCGCACAGATACGCAGTATTTT.

This clonotype was observed a handful of times. The rearrangement joins TRBV15 to TRBJ1-4, with TRBD1 as a possible D gene (5 bases). Trimming left V 0 bases short and J 2 bases short, with 13 bases between. CDR1 and CDR2 from the germline V gene are LNHNV and YYDKDF (reference sequence). The CDR3 consists of 17 residues. As DNA, the CDR3 is TGTGCCACCAGCAGAGATGGGGCAGGAATTACTAATGAAAAACTGTTTTTT. Protein sequence: CATSRDGAGITNEKLFF.

The V gene is TRBV14, the J gene TRBJ2-1; no clear D. This CDR3 is 18 amino acids long. The germline V gene has CDR1 SGHDN and CDR2 FVKESK. Trimming removed 0 bases from V and 0 bases from J, with 15 bases in between. The CDR3 nucleotides are TGTGCCAGCAGCCAAGATATCGATTGGCTATACTCCTACAATGAGCAGTTCTTC. Translated: CASSQDIDWLYSYNEQFF.

A few counts support this clonotype. This chain links TRBV7-2 with TRBJ2-5; TRBD2 might be the D (7 bases). Trimming took off 2 bases at V and 5 bases at J, with 18 bases between the two ends. In germline, CDR1 is SGHTA, CDR2 FQGNSA. This CDR3 region has 16 residues. Here the CDR3 DNA reads TGTGCCAGCAGCTTAAGCGGGACAAAGGGGTCGGAGACCCAGTACTTC. Translated: CASSLSGTKGSETQYF.